This T cell receptor (beta chain) was found in a study of shared clonotypes between healthy human individuals. Study background: Researchers drew samples from a couple of women and a few men aged 18 to 49.

The germline V and J ends were trimmed by 4 bases and 6 bases, with 17 bases remaining between them. Germline CDR1 MGHRA, CDR2 YSYEKL. The CDR3 is made up of 15 amino acids. Only in-frame clones appear in the TCRdb table, and some are missing; sequencing was by immunoSEQ multiplex PCR. The sample lists hundreds of thousands of clones; 73% were seen once. Sequencing input: memory CD4+ T cells sorted from blood. Subset given: CD45RA-negative fraction. The TCR originated in a woman aged 25 to 45 in good health. The chain employs TRBV4-1 and TRBJ2-3; perhaps TRBD2 as D (5 bases). Here the CDR3 DNA reads TGCGCCAGCAGCCGTAGGAGGCTAGCAGATGATACGCAGTATTTT. Its protein product is CASSRRRLADDTQYF.